A selection of T cell receptor beta chains follows, all from one sample in a study of cytomegalovirus exposure and HLA in healthy donors. Libraries were prepared by immunoSEQ multiplex PCR; TCRdb keeps only in-frame clonotypes and omits some of them. The sample consists of about 180,000 clones, 85% of them appearing once. The sample taken for sequencing was PBMCs. The source of these receptors is a man in his late teens or twenties in good health and CMV-seropositive. Both conserved end residues are trimmed from each CDR3. Fields, in order: CDR3 protein, V gene, J gene, clone size, D gene. A D gene is named only where the DNA matches it firmly. Rows may omit the clone size; those that give it use once, few, many or a size class.

ASSYSGGLLYNEQF	TRBV6-5	TRBJ2-1	once	TRBD2
AWGTVSYEQY	TRBV30	TRBJ2-7	few	-
ASSFVGHEQY	TRBV5-1	TRBJ2-7	-	-
ASSLGGTVHNEQF	TRBV7-3	TRBJ2-1	-	-
ASSLTGGIYEQY	TRBV28	TRBJ2-7	-	TRBD1
ASSYDRESTDTQY	TRBV2	TRBJ2-3	-	TRBD1
AARTSEVSYNEQF	TRBV6-1	TRBJ2-1	-	TRBD2
ACSPFSVNYGYT	TRBV19	TRBJ1-2	-	-
ASSLGGSLDEQY	TRBV2	TRBJ2-7	-	TRBD2
ASSFWVAGSSSYNSPLH	TRBV28	TRBJ1-6	-	-
ASSERGGTHPTNYGYT	TRBV2	TRBJ1-2	-	-
ASSVASGGDGYT	TRBV9	TRBJ1-2	few	-
ASSASAETYEQY	TRBV9	TRBJ2-7	once	-
ASSLGLAGVVETQY	TRBV5-1	TRBJ2-5	-	TRBD2
ASSPQSYEQY	TRBV6-6	TRBJ2-7	few	-
ASSLGTGTYEQY	TRBV11-2	TRBJ2-7	-	TRBD1
ASSLGGGTKETQY	TRBV28	TRBJ2-5	-	-